The 30 T cell receptor beta chains listed next were all sequenced from one sample in a study of CD8+ T cells in alopecia areata. The treatment here: oral pan-JAK inhibitor, 5-10 mg twice daily. Extracted RNA was reverse transcribed into cDNA, the sequencing template. Clones were read by immunoSEQ multiplex PCR, and TCRdb kept only the in-frame ones, dropping some. This table has roughly 170,000 clones, roughly 53% appearing once. The specimen was CD8+ T cells sorted from blood, collected at week 24, from a patient treated with tofacitinib. All receptors come from a human donor with alopecia areata.

The chain has TRBV29-1 and TRBJ2-3; TRBD1 agrees at 11 bases. This CDR3 has 15 amino acids. The V gene's germline CDR1 is SQVTM and CDR2 ANQGSEA. V trimming: 2 bases; J trimming: 5 bases; junction bases outside the gene matches: 6. CDR3 nucleotide sequence: TGCAGCGTTGAAACGGGACAGGGGGTAATAGATACGCAGTATTTT. Protein product: CSVETGQGVIDTQYF.

The rearrangement links TRBV4-1 to TRBJ2-1, with 11 bases that match TRBD2. CDR3 size: 19 residues. Per the germline V gene, CDR1 is MGHRA and CDR2 is YSYEKL. V lost 0 bases to trimming and J lost 0 bases; unmatched junction nucleotides: 7. The CDR3 reads CASSQDTASGGSSYNEQFF. The CDR3 DNA follows: TGCGCCAGCAGCCAAGATACGGCTAGCGGGGGGAGCTCCTACAATGAGCAGTTCTTC.

The chain recombines TRBV5-6 with TRBJ2-7; 9 positions match TRBD1. V shed 5 bases, J shed 3 bases, and the junction held 6 bases outside the gene matches. Germline values: CDR1 SGHDT, CDR2 YYEEEE. The CDR3 has 14 residues. CDR3: CASSPGTGHYEQYF. The CDR3, as DNA: TGTGCCAGCAGTCCCGGGACAGGGCACTACGAGCAGTACTTC.

This clone was seen a few times. J is TRBJ1-1 and V is TRBV14; possible D gene TRBD1, 5 bases. This CDR3 spans 14 amino acids. The V gene lost 3 bases and the J gene lost 8 bases, with 16 bases spanning the gap. Germline V gene sequence: CDR1 SGHDN, CDR2 FVKESK. The CDR3 nucleotides read TGTGCCAGCAGCCAGTTCGGGGAGGGACGGGAAGCTTTCTTT. Residues: CASSQFGEGREAFF.

The gene calls are TRBV7-9 and TRBJ2-5; a weak D match, TRBD2 (5 bases). CDR3 length: 16 residues. With 5 bases removed from V and 5 bases from J, the gap between germline ends came to 21 bases. Germline V gene sequence: CDR1 SEHNR, CDR2 FQNEAQ (reference sequence). CDR3: CASSLPRDPLVETQYF. The CDR3 DNA sequence: TGTGCCAGCAGCCTTCCCCGGGATCCTCTCGTGGAGACCCAGTACTTC.

The chain carries TRBV5-6 and TRBJ1-2; the match to TRBD1 covers 7 bases. Trimming at V came to 4 bases and at J to 8 bases, leaving 11 bases not matched to a gene. The CDR3 is 14 residues long. Germline CDR1 reads SGHDT; CDR2 reads YYEEEE. Written as DNA, the CDR3 is TGTGCCAGCAGCCGGGACAGTGTTCCCAAAGGCTACACCTTC. This codes for CASSRDSVPKGYTF.

The chain recombines TRBV5-6 with TRBJ2-5, with D hard to call. CDR1 is SGHDT and CDR2 is YYEEEE in the germline V gene. V was trimmed by 0 bases and J by 3 bases, leaving 6 bases between them. This CDR3 has 13 amino acids. CDR3 in DNA: TGTGCCAGCAGCTTGGCAAGGAAAGAGACCCAGTACTTC. This codes for CASSLARKETQYF.

This clone occurred a few times. The V call is TRBV9, the J call TRBJ2-3; unclear D gene. Trimming took 3 bases from V and 3 from J, leaving 8 bases between them. The CDR3 extends over 13 amino acids. From germline, CDR1 is SGDLS and CDR2 YYNGEE. This CDR3 reads CASSAAITDTQYF. The CDR3 coding sequence is TGTGCCAGCAGCGCGGCTATTACAGATACGCAGTATTTT. Full variable domain (missing parts from reference TRBV9 and TRBJ2-3): DSGVTQTPKHLITATGQRVTLRCSPRSGDLSVYWYQQSLDQGLQFLIQYYNGEERAKGNILERFSAQQFPDLHSELNLSSLELGDSALYFCASSAAITDTQYFGPGTRLTVL.

This clone came up a few times. The chain is built from TRBV9 and TRBJ2-7, with D hard to call. The CDR3 is made up of 12 amino acids. V was cut by 0 bases and J by 5 bases, with 6 bases left in between. Germline CDR1 reads SGDLS; CDR2 reads YYNGEE. The CDR3 here is CASSVGGNEQYF. CDR3 in DNA: TGTGCCAGCAGCGTAGGCGGCAACGAGCAGTACTTC.

The chain carries TRBV12-5 and TRBJ1-6, with 7 positions matching TRBD1. In germline, CDR1 is LGHNT, CDR2 FRNRAP. The J segment lost 8 bases and the V segment lost 5 bases, leaving 9 bases of the junction unmatched. The CDR3 length is 15 residues. The CDR3 sequence: CASGVTGAVYSPLHF. CDR3 in DNA: TGTGCTAGTGGTGTTACAGGGGCCGTTTATTCACCCCTCCACTTT.

The chain is built from TRBV30 and TRBJ1-1, with TRBD1 identical over 7 bases. The CDR3 extends over 14 amino acids. Germline loops: CDR1 GTSNPN, CDR2 SVGIG (reference sequence). V was clipped by 0 bases and J by 0 bases; unmatched bases: 1. CDR3 loop: CAWSVDRLNTEAFF. In DNA, the CDR3 is TGTGCCTGGAGTGTGGACAGGCTGAACACTGAAGCTTTCTTT.

On this clone: Additional DNA sequences in this sample encode the identical CDR3. V usage is TRBV30 and J usage is TRBJ2-1; tentative D call: TRBD1 (5 bases). The CDR3 sequence is 11 residues long. V lost 4 bases, J lost 4 bases, and 5 bases lay in between. Germline values: CDR1 GTSNPN, CDR2 SVGIG (reference sequence). CDR3 amino acids: CAWKGYNEQFF. CDR3 sequence (DNA): TGTGCCTGGAAGGGGTACAATGAGCAGTTCTTC.

The chain carries TRBV7-9 and TRBJ2-2; 7 bases map to TRBD1. The V and J ends lost 5 bases and 3 bases, in that order; junction bases with no gene match: 6. Germline V gene sequence: CDR1 SEHNR, CDR2 FQNEAQ (reference sequence). This CDR3 spans 15 amino acids. The CDR3 nucleotides read TGTGCCAGCAGCCTCGACAGGGTGTACACCGGGGAGCTGTTTTTT. It is translated as CASSLDRVYTGELFF.

The chain uses TRBV4-1 and TRBJ2-6; D remains unclear. The germline V gene has CDR1 MGHRA and CDR2 YSYEKL. The V end lost 1 base, the J end lost 2 bases, and 3 bases lay between the germline ends. This CDR3 has 14 amino acids. The CDR3 DNA sequence: TGCGCCAGCAGCCAAGGGGCTGGGGCCAACGTCCTGACTTTC. It codes for CASSQGAGANVLTF.

The chain joins TRBV6-1 to TRBJ1-1, with TRBD1 matching over 7 bases. Trimming removed 5 bases from V and 0 bases from J; junction bases left unmatched: 6. There are 15 residues in the CDR3. CDR1 is MNHNS and CDR2 is SASEGT in the germline V gene. Here the CDR3 DNA reads TGTGCCAGCAGTCGGACAGGAGGAATGAACACTGAAGCTTTCTTT. Its protein is CASSRTGGMNTEAFF.

This clone has just a few counts. DNA for the CDR3: TGTGCCAGCAGCTTAGTTGGGTGGCGGTGGGACAGAACCCCCGGTGAGCAGTTCTTC. Protein sequence: CASSLVGWRWDRTPGEQFF. The V and J genes are TRBV7-2 and TRBJ2-1, with 7 bases matching TRBD1. This CDR3 spans 19 amino acids. CDR1 is SGHTA, CDR2 FQGNSA, per germline. V dropped 1 base and J dropped 9; count of bases not matched to a gene: 21.

The chain recombines TRBV9 with TRBJ2-3; 8 positions agree with TRBD1. Losses at the gene ends were 3 bases for V and 1 base for J; bases not matched to a gene: 1. Germline loops: CDR1 SGDLS, CDR2 YYNGEE. The CDR3 is made up of 14 amino acids. Here the CDR3 DNA reads TGTGCCAGCAGCGAGGACAGGGGCACAGATACGCAGTATTTT. Amino acid sequence: CASSEDRGTDTQYF.

The rearrangement uses TRBV2 and TRBJ1-4; D gene ambiguous. The CDR3 consists of 16 residues. CDR1 is SNHLY and CDR2 is FYNNEI in the germline V gene. The V end was cut by 3 bases, the J end by 0 bases, with 11 bases between. The chain's CDR3 is CASSEDVSATNEKLFF. As DNA, the CDR3 is TGTGCCAGCAGTGAGGACGTATCTGCAACTAATGAAAAACTGTTTTTT.

This rearrangement joins TRBV7-9 to TRBJ1-1; the match to TRBD1 covers 7 bases. Unmatched junction bases numbered 4, after V lost 4 bases and J lost 2 bases. Germline loops: CDR1 SEHNR, CDR2 FQNEAQ (reference sequence). The CDR3 covers 14 residues. CDR3 in amino acids: CASSSGQSNTEAFF. DNA of the CDR3: TGTGCCAGCAGCTCGGGACAGAGCAACACTGAAGCTTTCTTT.

A few counts support this clone. Other DNA sequences from this sample encode an identical CDR3 as well. J is TRBJ1-5 and V is TRBV19; no clear D. Germline CDR1 LNHDA, CDR2 SQIVND (reference sequence). The CDR3 runs to 12 residues. V was clipped by 3 bases and J by 2 bases, with 2 bases between them. The DNA of the CDR3 is TGTGCCAGTAGTATTGGCAATCAGCCCCAGCATTTT. Protein product: CASSIGNQPQHF.

This chain links TRBV9 with TRBJ1-1; D not certain. This CDR3 has 16 residues. V lost 7 bases and J 6 bases, leaving 25 bases between the germline ends. Germline CDR1 reads SGDLS; CDR2 reads YYNGEE. CDR3 sequence (DNA): TGTGCCAGCGGCTCTTTAAAAGGACCGAGAATATCTGAAGCTTTCTTT. Translation: CASGSLKGPRISEAFF. The variable domain in full, completed from reference TRBV9 and TRBJ1-1, reads DSGVTQTPKHLITATGQRVTLRCSPRSGDLSVYWYQQSLDQGLQFLIQYYNGEERAKGNILERFSAQQFPDLHSELNLSSLELGDSALYFCASGSLKGPRISEAFFGQGTRLTVV.

This clone was seen a few times. V gene TRBV6-6 combines with J gene TRBJ2-5; a weak D match, TRBD1 (5 bases). The germline V gene encodes CDR1 MNHNY and CDR2 SVGAGI (reference sequence). Trimming shortened V by 6 bases and J by 5 bases, and 10 bases separated the two germline ends. The CDR3 runs 12 residues. As DNA, the CDR3 is TGTGCCAGCAGCCCTTGGGGCGAGACCCAGTACTTC. It encodes CASSPWGETQYF.

This clone has just a few counts. V gene TRBV29-1 combines with J gene TRBJ2-7; D may be TRBD2 (5 bases). The CDR3 extends over 13 amino acids. Germline assignment: CDR1 SQVTM and CDR2 ANQGSEA. The V and J ends lost 6 bases and 5 bases respectively, with 17 bases between them. The CDR3 DNA reads TGCAGCGTCCCGGACGGCGCGGGCCACGAGCAGTACTTC. As protein: CSVPDGAGHEQYF.

The V and J genes are TRBV9 and TRBJ1-2; D is undetermined. The ends were cut back, 9 bases at V and 1 base at J, with 13 bases in the middle. Germline-derived CDR1 and CDR2 are SGDLS and YYNGEE. The CDR3 extends over 13 amino acids. CDR3 loop: CATPTLGNYGYTF. CDR3 nucleotide sequence: TGTGCCACCCCGACGTTGGGTAACTATGGCTACACCTTC. The complete variable domain, with remaining parts taken from reference TRBV9 and TRBJ1-2, reads DSGVTQTPKHLITATGQRVTLRCSPRSGDLSVYWYQQSLDQGLQFLIQYYNGEERAKGNILERFSAQQFPDLHSELNLSSLELGDSALYFCATPTLGNYGYTFGSGTRLTVV.

The rearrangement uses TRBV7-9 and TRBJ2-1; D not resolved. Deletions cut 1 base from V and 9 bases from J, with 13 bases between. Per the germline V gene, CDR1 is SEHNR and CDR2 is FQNEAQ (reference sequence). The CDR3 length is 14 residues. The CDR3 protein is CASSLGQYWGEQFF. As DNA, the CDR3 is TGTGCCAGCAGCTTAGGGCAGTATTGGGGTGAGCAGTTCTTC.

The chain links TRBV19 to TRBJ1-1; D gene ambiguous. Germline CDR1 is LNHDA and CDR2 is SQIVND (reference sequence). The CDR3 contains 15 residues. The V gene lost 6 bases and the J gene lost 2 bases, with 16 bases spanning the gap. DNA of the CDR3: TGTGCCAGTAGCCTCTGGAAATGGGGAAACACTGAAGCTTTCTTT. It encodes CASSLWKWGNTEAFF.

This clone was observed once. This chain joins TRBV29-1 and TRBJ2-1, with 14 bases fitting TRBD2. The CDR3 runs 18 residues. Unmatched junction bases numbered 15, after V lost 7 bases and J lost 4 bases. Germline lookup yields CDR1 SQVTM and CDR2 ANQGSEA. CDR3 region: CSGKGLAGAIKGYNEQFF. As DNA, the CDR3 is TGCAGCGGCAAGGGACTAGCGGGGGCAATAAAGGGGTACAATGAGCAGTTCTTC.

The gene calls are TRBV9 and TRBJ1-1, with no clear D. This CDR3 has 14 amino acids. Germline V gene lookup returns CDR1 SGDLS and CDR2 YYNGEE. Trimming cost V 0 bases and J 2 bases, with 8 bases left between them. The CDR3 DNA reads as TGTGCCAGCAGCGTAGAGGGTATTAACACTGAAGCTTTCTTT. Translation: CASSVEGINTEAFF.

This clone has a handful of counts. The chain recombines TRBV27 with TRBJ1-2, with D perhaps matching TRBD1 (6 bases). The CDR3 totals 14 residues. The germline V and J ends were trimmed by 5 bases and 6 bases, with 16 bases remaining between them. Germline V gene lookup returns CDR1 MNHEY and CDR2 SMNVEV (reference sequence). The CDR3 region is CASSPQGFSNGYTF. As DNA, the CDR3 is TGTGCCAGCAGTCCCCAGGGGTTCTCGAATGGCTACACCTTC.

The V and J genes are TRBV27 and TRBJ2-5; 12 nucleotides align to TRBD2. CDR3 length equals 14 residues. The germline gives CDR1 MNHEY, CDR2 SMNVEV (reference sequence). The ends lost 9 bases at V and 5 bases at J; junction bases unmatched: 7. The CDR3 sequence: CASTSGGSGETQYF. The CDR3 coding sequence is TGTGCCAGTACTAGCGGGGGGTCGGGGGAGACCCAGTACTTC.